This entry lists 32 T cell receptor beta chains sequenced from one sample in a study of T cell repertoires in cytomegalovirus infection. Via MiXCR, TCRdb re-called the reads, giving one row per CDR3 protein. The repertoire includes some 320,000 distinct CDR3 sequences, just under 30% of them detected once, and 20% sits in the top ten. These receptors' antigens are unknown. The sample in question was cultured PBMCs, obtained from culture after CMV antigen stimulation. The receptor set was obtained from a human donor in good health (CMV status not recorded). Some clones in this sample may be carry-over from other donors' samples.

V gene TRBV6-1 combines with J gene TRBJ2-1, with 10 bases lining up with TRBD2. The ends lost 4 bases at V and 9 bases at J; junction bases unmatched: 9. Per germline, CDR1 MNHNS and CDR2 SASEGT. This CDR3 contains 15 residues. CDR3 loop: CASSGLAGASGEQFF. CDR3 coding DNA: TGTGCCAGCAGTGGGCTAGCGGGGGCTTCGGGTGAGCAGTTCTTC.

The DNA of the CDR3 is TGTGCCAGCAGTTTACGACAGGGGAATGAGCAGTTCTTC. It encodes CASSLRQGNEQFF. The chain links TRBV12-3 or TRBV12-4 to TRBJ2-1; TRBD1 aligns across 8 bases. J lost 7 bases, V lost 2 bases, and 1 base had no gene match. This CDR3 contains 13 residues.

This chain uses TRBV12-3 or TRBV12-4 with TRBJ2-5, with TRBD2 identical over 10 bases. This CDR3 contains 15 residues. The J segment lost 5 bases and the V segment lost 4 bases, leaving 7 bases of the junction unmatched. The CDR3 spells CASSSSGSKSETQYF. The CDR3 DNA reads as TGTGCCAGCAGTTCTAGCGGGAGTAAAAGTGAGACCCAGTACTTC.

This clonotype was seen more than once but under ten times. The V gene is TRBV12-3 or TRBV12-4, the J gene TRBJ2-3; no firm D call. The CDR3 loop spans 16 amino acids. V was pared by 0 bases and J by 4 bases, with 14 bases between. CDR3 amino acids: CASSLAVKSSADTQYF. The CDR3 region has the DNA TGTGCCAGCAGTTTAGCGGTTAAGTCCAGCGCAGATACGCAGTATTTT.

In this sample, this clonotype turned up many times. CDR3 DNA sequence: TGTGCCAGCAGCGCACTAGCGGGAGGTGGCCCCACAGATACGCAGTATTTT. Its protein product is CASSALAGGGPTDTQYF. This chain links TRBV7-8 with TRBJ2-3, with TRBD2 matching over 12 bases. Trimming cost V 5 bases and J 2 bases; bases outside gene matches: 8. This CDR3 has 17 residues. The V gene's germline CDR1 is SGHVS and CDR2 FQNEAQ.

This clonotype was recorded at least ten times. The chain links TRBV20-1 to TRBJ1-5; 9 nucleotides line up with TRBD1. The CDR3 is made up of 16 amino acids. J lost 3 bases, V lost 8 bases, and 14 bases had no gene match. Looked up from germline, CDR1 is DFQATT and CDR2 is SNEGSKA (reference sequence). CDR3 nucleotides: TGCAGTCTATCACTTTTGGGACAGGGTCCCAATCAGCCCCAGCATTTT. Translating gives CSLSLLGQGPNQPQHF.

The CDR3 DNA sequence: TGCGCCAGCAGCCAAGGACTAGCGGGAGGCATCGAGCAGTACTTC. Amino acids: CASSQGLAGGIEQYF. The V call is TRBV4-1, the J call TRBJ2-7; TRBD2 matches 13 bases. This CDR3 contains 15 residues. Germline V CDR1 and CDR2: MGHRA, YSYEKL. The V and J ends lost 1 base and 6 bases, in that order; junction bases with no gene match: 3.

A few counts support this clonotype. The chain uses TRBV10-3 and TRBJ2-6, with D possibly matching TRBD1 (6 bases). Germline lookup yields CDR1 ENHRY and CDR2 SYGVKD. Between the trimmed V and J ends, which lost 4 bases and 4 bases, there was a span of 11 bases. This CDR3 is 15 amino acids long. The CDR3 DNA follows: TGTGCCATCAGTGGACAGGCATCCGGGGCCAACGTCCTGACTTTC. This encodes CAISGQASGANVLTF.

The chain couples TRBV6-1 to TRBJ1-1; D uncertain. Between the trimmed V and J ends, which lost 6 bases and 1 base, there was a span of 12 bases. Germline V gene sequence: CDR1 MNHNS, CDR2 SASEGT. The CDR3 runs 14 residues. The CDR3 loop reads CASSRGRPNTEAFF. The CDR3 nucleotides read TGTGCCAGCAGCCGTGGACGGCCGAACACTGAAGCTTTCTTT.

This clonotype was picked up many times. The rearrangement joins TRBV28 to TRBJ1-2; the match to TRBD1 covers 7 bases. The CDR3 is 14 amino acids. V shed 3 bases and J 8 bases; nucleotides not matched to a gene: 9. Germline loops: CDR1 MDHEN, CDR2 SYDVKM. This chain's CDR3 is CASSFGSEGGGYTF. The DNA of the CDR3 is TGTGCCAGCAGTTTTGGTTCGGAAGGGGGCGGCTACACCTTC.

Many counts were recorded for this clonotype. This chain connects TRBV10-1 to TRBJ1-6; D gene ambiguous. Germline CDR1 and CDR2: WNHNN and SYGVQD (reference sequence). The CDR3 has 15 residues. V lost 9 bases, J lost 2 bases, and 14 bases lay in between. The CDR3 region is CARAGASPYNSPLHF. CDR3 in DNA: TGCGCCAGAGCCGGAGCAAGTCCCTATAATTCACCCCTCCACTTT.

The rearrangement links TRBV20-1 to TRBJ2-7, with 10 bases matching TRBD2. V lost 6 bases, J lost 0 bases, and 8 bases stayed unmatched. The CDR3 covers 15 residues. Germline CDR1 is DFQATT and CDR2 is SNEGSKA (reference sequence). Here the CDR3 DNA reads TGCAGTGCAGGGACTAGCGACCCGAGCTCCTACGAGCAGTACTTC. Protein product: CSAGTSDPSSYEQYF.

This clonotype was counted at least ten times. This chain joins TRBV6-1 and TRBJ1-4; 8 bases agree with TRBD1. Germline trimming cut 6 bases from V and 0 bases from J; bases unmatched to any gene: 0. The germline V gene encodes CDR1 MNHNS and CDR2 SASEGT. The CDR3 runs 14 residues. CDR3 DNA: TGTGCCAGCAGGACAGGGGCAACTAATGAAAAACTGTTTTTT. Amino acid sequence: CASRTGATNEKLFF.

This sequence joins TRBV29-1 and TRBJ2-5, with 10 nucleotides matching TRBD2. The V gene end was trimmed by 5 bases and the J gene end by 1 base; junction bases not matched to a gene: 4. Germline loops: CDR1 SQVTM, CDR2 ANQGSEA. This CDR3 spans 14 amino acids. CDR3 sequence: CSVRLAGRQETQYF. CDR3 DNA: TGCAGCGTTCGACTAGCGGGCCGCCAAGAGACCCAGTACTTC.

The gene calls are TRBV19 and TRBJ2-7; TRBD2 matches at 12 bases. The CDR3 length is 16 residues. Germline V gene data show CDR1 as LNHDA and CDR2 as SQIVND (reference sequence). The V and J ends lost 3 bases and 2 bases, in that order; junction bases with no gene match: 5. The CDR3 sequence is CASSIGLAGLPYEQYF. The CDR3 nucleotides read TGTGCCAGTAGTATCGGACTAGCGGGACTACCCTACGAGCAGTACTTC.

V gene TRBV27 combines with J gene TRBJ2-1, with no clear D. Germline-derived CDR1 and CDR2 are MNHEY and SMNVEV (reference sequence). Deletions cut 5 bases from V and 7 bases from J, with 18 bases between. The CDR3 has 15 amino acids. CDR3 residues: CASSPYSDVRNEQFF. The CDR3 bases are TGTGCCAGCAGTCCATACTCGGACGTGAGGAATGAGCAGTTCTTC.

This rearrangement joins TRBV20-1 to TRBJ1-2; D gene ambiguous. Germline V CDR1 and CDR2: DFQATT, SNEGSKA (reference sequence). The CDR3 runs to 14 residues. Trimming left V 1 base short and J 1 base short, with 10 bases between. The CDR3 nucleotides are TGCAGTGCTAGAGGGGCGACCTTTAACTATGGCTACACCTTC. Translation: CSARGATFNYGYTF.

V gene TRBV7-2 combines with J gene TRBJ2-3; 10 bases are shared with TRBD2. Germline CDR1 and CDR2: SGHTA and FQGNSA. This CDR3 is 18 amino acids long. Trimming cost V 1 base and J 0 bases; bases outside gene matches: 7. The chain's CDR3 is CASSLGAGGISSTDTQYF. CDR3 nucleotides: TGTGCCAGCAGCTTAGGAGCGGGAGGGATTTCCAGCACAGATACGCAGTATTTT.

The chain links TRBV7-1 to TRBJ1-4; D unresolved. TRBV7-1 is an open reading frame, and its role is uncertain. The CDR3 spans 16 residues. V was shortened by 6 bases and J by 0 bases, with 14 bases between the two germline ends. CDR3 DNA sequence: TGTGCCAGCAGTACCCCAGTAATTGCAACTAATGAAAAACTGTTTTTT. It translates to CASSTPVIATNEKLFF.

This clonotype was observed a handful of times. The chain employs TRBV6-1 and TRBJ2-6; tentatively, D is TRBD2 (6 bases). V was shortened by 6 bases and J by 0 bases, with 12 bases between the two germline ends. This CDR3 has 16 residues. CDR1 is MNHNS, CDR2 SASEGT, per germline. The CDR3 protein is CASRFRGGSGANVLTF. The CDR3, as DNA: TGTGCCAGCAGGTTTAGGGGAGGCTCTGGGGCCAACGTCCTGACTTTC.

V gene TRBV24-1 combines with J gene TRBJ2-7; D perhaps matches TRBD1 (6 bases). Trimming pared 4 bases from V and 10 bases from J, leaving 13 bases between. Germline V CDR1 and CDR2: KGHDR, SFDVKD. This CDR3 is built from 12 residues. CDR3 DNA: TGTGCCACCAGTGAACCGGGACACCCCCAGTACTTC. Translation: CATSEPGHPQYF.

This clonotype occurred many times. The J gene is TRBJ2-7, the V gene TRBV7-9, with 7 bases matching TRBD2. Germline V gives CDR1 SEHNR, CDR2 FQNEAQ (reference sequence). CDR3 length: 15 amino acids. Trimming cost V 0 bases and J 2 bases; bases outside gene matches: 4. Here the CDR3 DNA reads TGTGCCAGCAGCTTAGCGGGAGGGGCAACCTACGAGCAGTACTTC. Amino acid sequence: CASSLAGGATYEQYF.

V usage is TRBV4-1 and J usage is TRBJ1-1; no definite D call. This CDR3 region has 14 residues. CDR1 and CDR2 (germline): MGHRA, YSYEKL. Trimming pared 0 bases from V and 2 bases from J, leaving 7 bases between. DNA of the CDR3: TGCGCCAGCAGCCAAGATTGGCCAAACACTGAAGCTTTCTTT. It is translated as CASSQDWPNTEAFF.

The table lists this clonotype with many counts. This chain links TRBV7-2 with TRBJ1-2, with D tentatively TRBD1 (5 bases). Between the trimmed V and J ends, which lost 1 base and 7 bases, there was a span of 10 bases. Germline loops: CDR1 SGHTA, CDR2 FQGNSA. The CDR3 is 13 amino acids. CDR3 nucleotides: TGTGCCAGCAGCTTAGGGTCAGGGAGTGGCTACACCTTC. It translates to CASSLGSGSGYTF.

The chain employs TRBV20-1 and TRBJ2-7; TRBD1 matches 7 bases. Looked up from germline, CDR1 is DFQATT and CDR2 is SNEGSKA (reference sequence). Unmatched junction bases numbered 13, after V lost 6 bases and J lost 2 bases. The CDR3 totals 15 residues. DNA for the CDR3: TGCAGTGCCCCGGCCTACCGGGACAGCACCTACGAGCAGTACTTC. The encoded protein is CSAPAYRDSTYEQYF.

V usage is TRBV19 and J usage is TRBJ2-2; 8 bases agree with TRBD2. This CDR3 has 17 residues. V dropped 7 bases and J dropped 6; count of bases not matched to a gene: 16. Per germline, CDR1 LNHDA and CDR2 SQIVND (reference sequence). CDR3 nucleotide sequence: TGTGCCAGTACCCCGGGACTAGGGTCTGGGTACTCCGGGGAGCTGTTTTTT. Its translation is CASTPGLGSGYSGELFF.

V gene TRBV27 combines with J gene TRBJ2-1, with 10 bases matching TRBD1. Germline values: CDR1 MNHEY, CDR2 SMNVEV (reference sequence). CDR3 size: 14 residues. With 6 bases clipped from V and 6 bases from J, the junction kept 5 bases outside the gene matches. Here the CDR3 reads CASSYGQGVNEQFF. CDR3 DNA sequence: TGTGCCAGCAGCTATGGACAGGGGGTCAATGAGCAGTTCTTC.

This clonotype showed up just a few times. In nucleotides, the CDR3 is TGTGCCATCAGTGAAGGGCAGACATACTCTGGAAACACCATATATTTT. This translates into CAISEGQTYSGNTIYF. The V gene is TRBV10-3, the J gene TRBJ1-3; D is undetermined. Germline CDR1 and CDR2: ENHRY and SYGVKD. The CDR3 has 16 amino acids. The V end lost 3 bases, the J end lost 0 bases, and 12 bases lay between the germline ends.

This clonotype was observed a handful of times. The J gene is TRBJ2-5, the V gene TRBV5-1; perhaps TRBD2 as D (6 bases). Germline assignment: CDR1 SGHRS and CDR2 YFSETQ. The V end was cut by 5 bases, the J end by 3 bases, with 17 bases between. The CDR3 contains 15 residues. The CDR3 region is CASRWRGRREETQYF. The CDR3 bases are TGCGCCAGCAGGTGGCGGGGAAGAAGGGAAGAGACCCAGTACTTC.

The CDR3 loop is CASSQDLRTDTQYF. The CDR3 nucleotides read TGCGCCAGCAGCCAAGATCTCCGGACAGATACGCAGTATTTT. This rearrangement joins TRBV4-1 to TRBJ2-3; no clear D gene. The V end was cut by 0 bases, the J end by 3 bases, with 7 bases between. In germline, CDR1 is MGHRA, CDR2 YSYEKL. The CDR3 extends over 14 amino acids.

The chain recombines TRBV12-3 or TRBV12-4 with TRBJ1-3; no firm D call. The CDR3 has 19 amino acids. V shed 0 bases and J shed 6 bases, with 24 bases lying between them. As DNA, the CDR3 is TGTGCCAGCAGTTTAGCGGACCGTGGGGTCCGGGATTTAGAAAACACCATATATTTT. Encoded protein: CASSLADRGVRDLENTIYF.

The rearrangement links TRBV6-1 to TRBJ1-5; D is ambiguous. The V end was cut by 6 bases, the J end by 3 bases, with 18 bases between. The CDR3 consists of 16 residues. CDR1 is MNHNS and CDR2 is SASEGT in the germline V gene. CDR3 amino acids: CASSIDVLWDNQPQHF. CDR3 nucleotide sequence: TGTGCCAGCAGCATTGATGTTCTCTGGGACAATCAGCCCCAGCATTTT.